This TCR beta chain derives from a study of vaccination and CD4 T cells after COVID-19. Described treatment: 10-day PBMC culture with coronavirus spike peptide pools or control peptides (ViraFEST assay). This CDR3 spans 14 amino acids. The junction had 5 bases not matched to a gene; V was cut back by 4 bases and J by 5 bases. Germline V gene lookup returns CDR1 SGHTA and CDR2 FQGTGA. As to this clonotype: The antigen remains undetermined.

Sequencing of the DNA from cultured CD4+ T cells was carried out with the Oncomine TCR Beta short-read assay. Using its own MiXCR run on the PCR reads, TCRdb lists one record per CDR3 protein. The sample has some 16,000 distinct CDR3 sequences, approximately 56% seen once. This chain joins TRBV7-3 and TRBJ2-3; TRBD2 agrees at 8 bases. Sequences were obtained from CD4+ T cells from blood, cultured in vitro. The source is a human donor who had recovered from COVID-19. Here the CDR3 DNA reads TGTGCCAGCAGCTCGGGACTAGAGGGAGATACGCAGTATTTT. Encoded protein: CASSSGLEGDTQYF.